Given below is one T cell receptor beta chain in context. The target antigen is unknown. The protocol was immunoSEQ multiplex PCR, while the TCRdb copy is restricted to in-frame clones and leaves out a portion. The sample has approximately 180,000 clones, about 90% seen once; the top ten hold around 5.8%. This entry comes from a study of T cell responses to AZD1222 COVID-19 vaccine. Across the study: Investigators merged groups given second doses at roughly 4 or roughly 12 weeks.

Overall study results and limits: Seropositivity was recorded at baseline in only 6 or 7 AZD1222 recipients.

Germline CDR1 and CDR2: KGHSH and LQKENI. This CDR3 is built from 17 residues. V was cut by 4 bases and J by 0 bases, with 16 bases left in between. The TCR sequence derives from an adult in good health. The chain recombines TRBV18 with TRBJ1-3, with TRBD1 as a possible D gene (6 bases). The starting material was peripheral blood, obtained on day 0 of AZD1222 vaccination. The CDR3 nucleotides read TGTGCCAGCTCACAGCTCCGGACAGAGAGCTCTGGAAACACCATATATTTT. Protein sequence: CASSQLRTESSGNTIYF.